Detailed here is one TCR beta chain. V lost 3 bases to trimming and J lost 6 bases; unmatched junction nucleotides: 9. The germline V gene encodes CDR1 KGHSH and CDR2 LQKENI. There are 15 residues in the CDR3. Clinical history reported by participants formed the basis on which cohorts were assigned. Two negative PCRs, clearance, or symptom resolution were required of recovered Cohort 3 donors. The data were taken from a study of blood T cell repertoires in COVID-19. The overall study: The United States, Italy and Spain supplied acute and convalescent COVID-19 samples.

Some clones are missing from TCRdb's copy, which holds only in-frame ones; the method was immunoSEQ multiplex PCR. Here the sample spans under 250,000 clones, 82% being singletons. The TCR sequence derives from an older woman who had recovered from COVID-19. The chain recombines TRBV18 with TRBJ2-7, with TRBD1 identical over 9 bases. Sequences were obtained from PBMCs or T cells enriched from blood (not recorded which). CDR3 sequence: CASSPQGTGRGEQYF. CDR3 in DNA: TGTGCCAGCTCACCTCAAGGGACAGGGCGCGGCGAGCAGTACTTC.